What follows describes a single T cell receptor (beta chain). Its cognate antigen has yet to be identified. Base quality data are lacking; no much larger clone is found one base away. This specimen comes from a study of T cell clones after liver transplantation (dated by TCRdb to about 2019). At the level of the whole study: The samples were obtained from ITN030ST, a randomized trial that attempted immunosuppression withdrawal within 2 years after liver transplantation. Donor-reactive T cell clones were identified by TCRbeta sequencing following a pre-transplant mixed lymphocyte reaction and were subsequently tracked in post-transplant blood. Third party-reactive TCRbeta sequences were also identified from pre-transplant MLRs to serve as an antigen-independent comparator for donor-reactive sequences. Three of the eight recipients were HCV-positive; the others were transplanted for non-autoimmune, non-viral indications. The subjects received no induction therapy and were kept on standard immunosuppression until randomization at 12-24 months post-transplant. Tolerance meant complete immunosuppression withdrawal for at least one year without liver enzymes rising beyond twice the upper limit of normal. Blood samples were collected pre-transplant, pre-randomization before withdrawal, and post-randomization after either complete withdrawal or failed withdrawal. Of the 8 liver transplant recipients making up the studied cohort, 3 were classified as tolerant and 5 as non-tolerant. Broader findings and caveats from the paper: Conclusions were preliminary, limited by small, heterogeneous patient numbers and non-standardized post-transplant time points. Once repertoire turnover was taken into account, donor-reactive detection showed a significant reduction for CD4 in 7 of 8 subjects and for CD8 in 8 of 8. In two subjects, low numbers of available donor cells limited the measurable donor-reactive repertoire. Because no allograft tissue specimens were available, donor-reactive T cells may have migrated into the graft instead of being deleted. A greater decline was seen for donor-reactive sequences than for third party-reactive sequences, suggesting partial antigen-specific deletion unrelated to withdrawal success. Circulating donor-reactive CD4 TCRbeta sequences fell significantly post-transplant in most of the 8 subjects, irrespective of tolerance or HCV status.

Thawed unstimulated PBMCs were stained for CD3, CD4 and CD8 and FACS-sorted into CD3+CD4+ and CD3+CD8+ populations. All 8 studied subjects were randomized to withdrawal of immunosuppression. The Qiagen DNeasy Blood and Tissue Kit was used for genomic DNA isolation. High-throughput TCRbeta CDR3 sequencing of frozen genomic DNA was performed by immunoSEQ, including PCR amplification, mapping, bias correction and internal controls. The published analysis was carried out like this. Only productive rearrangements were retained, and each unique TCRbeta sequence was defined by its CDR3 nucleotide sequence together with its V and J gene. For a sequence to be called donor-reactive, it needed a frequency of at least 0.01% and at least 5-fold expansion in CFSE-low cells compared with unstimulated pre-transplant cells. Per-subject minimum frequency thresholds, based on the lowest-template unstimulated sample, ensured at least 90% detection power. Jensen-Shannon divergence between the top 1000 TCRbeta sequences post-transplant and pre-transplant was used to measure repertoire turnover. Two-sided Fisher's exact tests were used to test for changes in how often donor-reactive sequences were detected. TCRdb obtained this table from immuneACCESS and retained in-frame rearrangements with V and J assigned. These tables miss some clones; where compared with another copy, unresolved V genes account for less than half of the shortfall, and the remainder is unexplained. For V, J and clone size, that table is used; D and trimming come from the DNA. In this sample the table shows tens of thousands of clones, about four fifths of which occur a single time. 0.65% to 0.85% of the sample is held by the ten biggest clonotypes.

Sequencing used CD4+ T cells from blood, obtained 12 months after liver transplant. This TCR was recovered from a human patient who received a liver transplant. After a transplant, certain T cells may trace back to the graft donor.

This receptor carries the CDR3 CASSPQGFDEKLFF. Read as DNA, the sequence is TGTGCCAGCAGCCCACAGGGGTTCGATGAAAAACTGTTTTTT. The rearrangement combines TRBV5-6 with TRBJ1-4; the central 7 bases match TRBD1. Compared with germline, V lacks 4 bases and J lacks 6 bases; bases without a gene match: 6. The germline V gene gives CDR1 as SGHDT and CDR2 as YYEEEE. There are 14 amino acids in the CDR3, from cysteine to phenylalanine inclusive. The sequence is cut down to CDR3 DNA, 42 bases in frame from base 1.